Each of the 18 T cell receptor beta chains below was sequenced from the same sample in a study of blood T cells in healthy people across ages (dated by TCRdb to between 2014 and 2017). The receptor library was made with 5' RACE. Sequencing used an Illumina HiSeq 2500. The second PCR ran for roughly 7 to 12 cycles and used a J-beta primer mix along with a sample-barcoded 5' primer. Using fastp at Q25 and MiXCR, TCRdb reprocessed the public reads and kept productive beta chains. Under each unique CDR3 protein, matching rows form one entry showing the most common genes and DNA. The sample contains under 800,000 distinct CDR3 sequences, 40% to 45% of them found a single time. 20% to 25% of the sample lies in the top ten. The sequencing sample was made of blood. These TCRs come from a woman in her fifties or sixties in good health.

This clonotype was seen a few times. The J gene is TRBJ2-7, the V gene TRBV29-1; D perhaps matches TRBD1 (5 bases). This CDR3 has 13 residues. Trimming removed 0 bases at V and 3 bases at J, with 9 bases between. CDR1 is SQVTM and CDR2 is ANQGSEA in the germline V gene. This CDR3 reads CSVEEGLNYEQYF. CDR3 bases: TGCAGCGTTGAAGAGGGGCTTAACTACGAGCAGTACTTC.

The chain joins TRBV4-2 to TRBJ2-4, with 8 nucleotides matching TRBD2. The CDR3 has 18 amino acids. V lost 5 bases, J lost 0 bases, and 12 bases stayed unmatched. Germline V gene data show CDR1 as LGHNA and CDR2 as YNFKEQ. CDR3 DNA sequence: TGTGCCAGCAGCTTTAGAGGGCAGCGGGGGATAGCCAAAAACATTCAGTACTTC. The encoded protein is CASSFRGQRGIAKNIQYF.

V gene TRBV2 combines with J gene TRBJ2-7, with 8 bases aligning to TRBD1. CDR1 and CDR2 from the germline V gene are SNHLY and FYNNEI. The CDR3 is made up of 14 amino acids. The ends lost 6 bases at V and 4 bases at J; junction bases unmatched: 8. The CDR3 here is CASRQGQAIYEQYF. DNA for the CDR3: TGTGCCAGCAGGCAGGGACAGGCCATATACGAGCAGTACTTC. Filled out from reference TRBV2 and TRBJ2-7, the complete variable domain reads EPEVTQTPSHQVTQMGQEVILRCVPISNHLYFYWYRQILGQKVEFLVSFYNNEISEKSEIFDDQFSVERPDGSNFTLKIRSTKLEDSAMYFCASRQGQAIYEQYFGPGTRLTVT.

The rearrangement joins TRBV20-1 to TRBJ1-2; D may be TRBD1 (5 bases). Trimming pared 3 bases from V and 2 bases from J, leaving 10 bases between. The CDR3 consists of 13 residues. Germline V gene lookup returns CDR1 DFQATT and CDR2 SNEGSKA (reference sequence). Here the CDR3 DNA reads TGCAGTGCTAGCTACAGGCCAAACTATGGCTACACCTTC. This translates into CSASYRPNYGYTF.

DNA of the CDR3: TGTGCCAGCAGCCCGGCGGGACAAACCAATGAGCAGTACTTC. It is translated as CASSPAGQTNEQYF. J is TRBJ2-5 and V is TRBV7-3, with D possibly called TRBD1 or TRBD2 (6 bases each). V lost 5 bases, J lost 11 bases, and 21 bases lay in between. Germline values: CDR1 SGHTA, CDR2 FQGTGA. The length of the CDR3 is 14 residues.

This clonotype occurred a few times. This chain uses TRBV20-1 with TRBJ2-7; 7 positions match TRBD1. Unmatched junction bases numbered 11, after V lost 4 bases and J lost 2 bases. The CDR3 contains 15 residues. Per the germline V gene, CDR1 is DFQATT and CDR2 is SNEGSKA (reference sequence). The CDR3, as DNA: TGCAGTGCTACATTATTTGGACAGGACACCTACGAGCAGTACTTC. Amino acid sequence: CSATLFGQDTYEQYF.

This clonotype occurred many times. This chain links TRBV29-1 with TRBJ2-7; the match to TRBD1 covers 9 bases. J gave up 7 bases and V 5 bases, and 12 bases lay outside the gene matches. The CDR3 has 14 residues. Germline V gene data show CDR1 as SQVTM and CDR2 as ANQGSEA. In nucleotides, the CDR3 is TGCAGCGTTACCGCGGGACAGGGTTCGTGGGAGCAGTACTTC. Translating it yields CSVTAGQGSWEQYF.

The genes are TRBV6-6 and TRBJ1-5; no clear D. Germline values: CDR1 MNHNY, CDR2 SVGAGI (reference sequence). The CDR3 covers 17 residues. V lost 5 bases, J lost 0 bases, and 17 bases lay in between. This CDR3 reads CASSTMGRDDSNQPQHF. CDR3 sequence (DNA): TGTGCCAGCAGTACCATGGGCCGCGACGATAGCAATCAGCCCCAGCATTTT.

V gene TRBV6-1 combines with J gene TRBJ1-2; the match to TRBD1 covers 8 bases. The V gene's germline CDR1 is MNHNS and CDR2 SASEGT. This CDR3 is 14 amino acids long. V dropped 6 bases and J dropped 3; count of bases not matched to a gene: 6. The CDR3 DNA is TGTGCCAGCAGCGCCACGGGACAGGACTATGGCTACACCTTC. It codes for CASSATGQDYGYTF.

The sample holds a few counts of this clonotype. The gene calls are TRBV2 and TRBJ2-5; a possible D gene is TRBD2 (6 bases). Germline CDR1 is SNHLY and CDR2 is FYNNEI. Trimming cost V 6 bases and J 0 bases, with 14 bases left between them. The CDR3 covers 15 residues. The CDR3 DNA follows: TGTGCCAGCAGCGGCGGGGCTTCGTACCAAGAGACCCAGTACTTC. Encoded protein: CASSGGASYQETQYF.

In this sample, this clonotype turned up many times. The genes are TRBV7-2 and TRBJ1-1, with D hard to call. V lost 5 bases to trimming and J lost 2 bases, with 9 bases between them. CDR3 length: 13 amino acids. Germline V gene lookup returns CDR1 SGHTA and CDR2 FQGNSA. The CDR3 bases are TGTGCCAGCAGCATAGACACCAACACTGAAGCTTTCTTT. The encoded protein is CASSIDTNTEAFF.

This clonotype has more than one count but fewer than ten. The chain is built from TRBV28 and TRBJ2-1; D unclear. V lost 7 bases to trimming and J lost 4 bases, with 5 bases between them. Germline CDR1 is MDHEN and CDR2 is SYDVKM. This CDR3 region has 11 residues. For the CDR3, the DNA is TGTGCCAGCAATCGATACAATGAGCAGTTCTTC. It is translated as CASNRYNEQFF. Looking up the rest from reference TRBV28 and TRBJ2-1 gives the full variable domain: DVKVTQSSRYLVKRTGEKVFLECVQDMDHENMFWYRQDPGLGLRLIYFSYDVKMKEKGDIPEGYSVSREKKERFSLILESASTNQTSMYLCASNRYNEQFFGPGTRLTVL.

The chain uses TRBV11-2 and TRBJ2-7, with 9 bases that match TRBD2. CDR1 and CDR2 (germline): SGHAT, FQNNGV. This CDR3 is built from 15 residues. J lost 4 bases, V lost 4 bases, and 8 bases had no gene match. CDR3 region: CASSWGLAYHYEQYF. The CDR3, as DNA: TGTGCCAGCAGCTGGGGACTAGCTTACCATTACGAGCAGTACTTC.

This clonotype was seen more than once but under ten times. The rearrangement joins TRBV20-1 to TRBJ2-3; 7 positions match TRBD2. The CDR3 spans 14 residues. Looked up from germline, CDR1 is DFQATT and CDR2 is SNEGSKA (reference sequence). Trimming removed 0 bases from V and 4 bases from J; junction bases left unmatched: 4. CDR3 amino acids: CSAREPGGADTQYF. The CDR3 coding sequence is TGCAGTGCTAGAGAGCCGGGGGGTGCAGATACGCAGTATTTT.

This clonotype was observed a single time. The chain employs TRBV7-3 and TRBJ2-5, with TRBD2 matching 7 bases. J gave up 11 bases and V 1 base, and 10 bases lay outside the gene matches. Germline V gives CDR1 SGHTA, CDR2 FQGTGA. The length of the CDR3 is 14 residues. CDR3 sequence (DNA): TGTGCCAGCAGCTTAAGGGAGGGAATGCGTGAGCAGTACTTC. This encodes CASSLREGMREQYF. Together with reference TRBV7-3 and TRBJ2-5, the CDR3 gives the full variable domain: GAGVSQTPSNKVTEKGKYVELRCDPISGHTALYWYRQSLGQGPEFLIYFQGTGAADDSGLPNDRFFAVRPEGSVSTLKIQRTERGDSAVYLCASSLREGMREQYFGPGTRLLVL.

This clonotype was found many times. The chain is built from TRBV11-2 and TRBJ1-2, with D hard to call. CDR1 is SGHAT and CDR2 is FQNNGV in the germline V gene. Between the trimmed V and J ends, which lost 0 bases and 0 bases, there was a span of 8 bases. The CDR3 is 15 residues long. CDR3 loop: CASSLDPSANYGYTF. The CDR3 DNA reads as TGTGCCAGCAGCTTAGATCCGTCAGCTAACTATGGCTACACCTTC.

V and J are TRBV10-1 and TRBJ2-1, with 8 bases matching TRBD2. The CDR3 contains 15 residues. The germline gives CDR1 WNHNN, CDR2 SYGVQD (reference sequence). V trimming: 6 bases; J trimming: 3 bases; junction bases outside the gene matches: 7. The CDR3 DNA follows: TGCGCCAGCAGAGAAAGCGGGGGCAACTACAATGAGCAGTTCTTC. This translates into CASRESGGNYNEQFF.

This clonotype was observed a handful of times. The V gene is TRBV7-8, the J gene TRBJ2-3, with D possibly matching TRBD2 (5 bases). Trimming stripped 0 bases from V and 1 base from J, with 8 bases between. The germline V gene encodes CDR1 SGHVS and CDR2 FQNEAQ. The CDR3 extends over 15 amino acids. DNA for the CDR3: TGTGCCAGCAGCTTAGCCCTGAGGGGCACAGATACGCAGTATTTT. It specifies CASSLALRGTDTQYF.